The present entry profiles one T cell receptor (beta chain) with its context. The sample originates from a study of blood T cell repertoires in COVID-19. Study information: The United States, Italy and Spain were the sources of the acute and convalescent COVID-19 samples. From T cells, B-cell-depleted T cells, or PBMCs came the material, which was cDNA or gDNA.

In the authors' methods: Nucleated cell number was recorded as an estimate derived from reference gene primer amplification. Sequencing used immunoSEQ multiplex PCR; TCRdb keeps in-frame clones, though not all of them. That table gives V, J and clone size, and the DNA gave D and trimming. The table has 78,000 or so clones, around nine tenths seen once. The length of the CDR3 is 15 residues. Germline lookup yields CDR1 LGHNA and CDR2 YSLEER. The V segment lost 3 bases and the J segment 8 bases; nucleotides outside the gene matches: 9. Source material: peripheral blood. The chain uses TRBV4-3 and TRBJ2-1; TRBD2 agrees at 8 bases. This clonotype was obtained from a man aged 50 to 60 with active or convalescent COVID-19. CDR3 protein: CASSHERTRGDEQFF. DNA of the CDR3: TGCGCCAGCAGCCACGAAAGGACGCGGGGGGATGAGCAGTTCTTC.